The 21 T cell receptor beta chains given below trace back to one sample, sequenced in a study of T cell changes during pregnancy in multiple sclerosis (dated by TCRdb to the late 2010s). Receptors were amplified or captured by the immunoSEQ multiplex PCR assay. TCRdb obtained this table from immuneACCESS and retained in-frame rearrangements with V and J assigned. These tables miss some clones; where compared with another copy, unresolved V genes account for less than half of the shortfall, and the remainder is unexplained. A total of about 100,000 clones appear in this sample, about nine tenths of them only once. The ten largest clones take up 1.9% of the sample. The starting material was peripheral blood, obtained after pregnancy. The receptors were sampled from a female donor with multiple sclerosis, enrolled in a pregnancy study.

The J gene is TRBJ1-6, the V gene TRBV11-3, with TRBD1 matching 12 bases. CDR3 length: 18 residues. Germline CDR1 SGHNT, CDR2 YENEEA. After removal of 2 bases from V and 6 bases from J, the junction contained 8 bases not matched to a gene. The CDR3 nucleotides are TGTGCCAGCAGCTTACTCGGGACAGGGGGCCTTGGTAATTCACCCCTCCACTTT. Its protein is CASSLLGTGGLGNSPLHF.

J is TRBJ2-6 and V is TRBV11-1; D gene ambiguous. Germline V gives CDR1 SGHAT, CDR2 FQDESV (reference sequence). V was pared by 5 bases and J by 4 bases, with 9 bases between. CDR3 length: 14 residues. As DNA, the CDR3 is TGTGCCAGCAGCCCGCAGGCCGGGGCCAACGTCCTGACTTTC. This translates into CASSPQAGANVLTF.

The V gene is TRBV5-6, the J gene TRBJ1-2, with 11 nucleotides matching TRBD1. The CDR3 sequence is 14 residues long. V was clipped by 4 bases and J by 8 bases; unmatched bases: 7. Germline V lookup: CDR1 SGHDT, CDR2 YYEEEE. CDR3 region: CASSAGQGATGYTF. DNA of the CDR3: TGTGCCAGCAGCGCCGGACAGGGGGCAACAGGCTACACCTTC.

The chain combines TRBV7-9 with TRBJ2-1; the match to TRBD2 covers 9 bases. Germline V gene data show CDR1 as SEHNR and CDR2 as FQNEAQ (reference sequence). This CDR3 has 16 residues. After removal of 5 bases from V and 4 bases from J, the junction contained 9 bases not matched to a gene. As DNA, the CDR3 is TGTGCCAGCAGCCCTCCTAGCGGGGAATCTTACAATGAGCAGTTCTTC. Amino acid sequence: CASSPPSGESYNEQFF.

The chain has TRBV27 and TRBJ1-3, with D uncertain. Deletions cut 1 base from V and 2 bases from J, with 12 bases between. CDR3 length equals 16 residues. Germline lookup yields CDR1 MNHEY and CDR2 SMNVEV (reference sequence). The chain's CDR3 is CASSLYPGGTGNTIYF. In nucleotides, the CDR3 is TGTGCCAGCAGTTTATACCCAGGTGGTACTGGAAACACCATATATTTT.

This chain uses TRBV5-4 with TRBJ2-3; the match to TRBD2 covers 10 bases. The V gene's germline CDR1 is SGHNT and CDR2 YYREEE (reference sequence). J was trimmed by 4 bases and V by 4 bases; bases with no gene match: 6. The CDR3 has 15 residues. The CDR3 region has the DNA TGTGCCAGCAGCAGAAGCGGGAGGGCCCCAGATACGCAGTATTTT. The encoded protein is CASSRSGRAPDTQYF.

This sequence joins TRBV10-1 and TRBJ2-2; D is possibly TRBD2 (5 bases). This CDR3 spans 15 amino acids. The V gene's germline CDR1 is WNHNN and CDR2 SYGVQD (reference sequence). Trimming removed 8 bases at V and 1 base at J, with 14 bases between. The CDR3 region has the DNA TGCGCCAGCCCCCAGACGGGAATGAACACCGGGGAGCTGTTTTTT. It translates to CASPQTGMNTGELFF.

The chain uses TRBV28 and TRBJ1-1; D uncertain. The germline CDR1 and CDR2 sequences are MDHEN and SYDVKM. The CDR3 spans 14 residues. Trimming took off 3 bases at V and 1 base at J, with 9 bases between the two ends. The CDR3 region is CASSFFRGNTEAFF. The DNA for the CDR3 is TGTGCCAGCAGTTTTTTTCGCGGGAACACTGAAGCTTTCTTT.

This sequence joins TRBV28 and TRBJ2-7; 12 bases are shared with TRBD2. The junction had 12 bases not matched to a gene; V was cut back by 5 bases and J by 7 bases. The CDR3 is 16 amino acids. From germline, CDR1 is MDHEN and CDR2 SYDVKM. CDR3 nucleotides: TGTGCCAGCAGTCCTTACCGGACTAGCGGGACGGGGGAGCAGTACTTC. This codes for CASSPYRTSGTGEQYF.

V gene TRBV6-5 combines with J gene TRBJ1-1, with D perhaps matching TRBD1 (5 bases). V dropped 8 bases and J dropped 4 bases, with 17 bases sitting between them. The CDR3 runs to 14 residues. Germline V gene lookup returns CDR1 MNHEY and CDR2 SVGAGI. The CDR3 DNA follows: TGTGCCAGCCGAGAGGGCCCCGGGGGCACTGAAGCTTTCTTT. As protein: CASREGPGGTEAFF.

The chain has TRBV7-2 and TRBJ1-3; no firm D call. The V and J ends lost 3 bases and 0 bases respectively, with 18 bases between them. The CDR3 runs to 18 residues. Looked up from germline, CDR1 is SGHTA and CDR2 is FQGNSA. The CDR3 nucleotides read TGTGCCAGCAGCTTTAAAACCCCCCGCGGGGACTCTGGAAACACCATATATTTT. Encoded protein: CASSFKTPRGDSGNTIYF.

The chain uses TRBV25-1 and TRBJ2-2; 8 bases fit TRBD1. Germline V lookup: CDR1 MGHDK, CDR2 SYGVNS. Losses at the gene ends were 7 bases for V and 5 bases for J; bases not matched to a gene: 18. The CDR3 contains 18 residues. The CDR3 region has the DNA TGTGCCAGCACCCACCTTAACCGACAGGGGACCTCTACCGGGGAGCTGTTTTTT. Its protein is CASTHLNRQGTSTGELFF.

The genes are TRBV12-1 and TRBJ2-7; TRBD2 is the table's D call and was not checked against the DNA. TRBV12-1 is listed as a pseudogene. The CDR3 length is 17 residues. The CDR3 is CASSLYLTSVSSYEQYF. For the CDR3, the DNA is TGTGCCAGCAGCTTATACTTGACTAGCGTTTCGTCCTACGAGCAGTACTTC.

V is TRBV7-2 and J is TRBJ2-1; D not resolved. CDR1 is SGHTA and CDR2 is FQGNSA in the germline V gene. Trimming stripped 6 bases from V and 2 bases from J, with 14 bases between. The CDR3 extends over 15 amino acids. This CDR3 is CASSPPSVAYNEQFF. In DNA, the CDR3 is TGTGCCAGCAGTCCGCCGTCGGTGGCCTACAATGAGCAGTTCTTC.

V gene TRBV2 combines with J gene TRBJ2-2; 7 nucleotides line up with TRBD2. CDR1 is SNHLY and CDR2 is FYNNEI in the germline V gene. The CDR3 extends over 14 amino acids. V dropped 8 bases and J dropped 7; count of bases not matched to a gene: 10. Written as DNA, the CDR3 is TGTGCCAGCGCGGGGTTTAGGGAGGGCGGGGAGCTGTTTTTT. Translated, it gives CASAGFREGGELFF.

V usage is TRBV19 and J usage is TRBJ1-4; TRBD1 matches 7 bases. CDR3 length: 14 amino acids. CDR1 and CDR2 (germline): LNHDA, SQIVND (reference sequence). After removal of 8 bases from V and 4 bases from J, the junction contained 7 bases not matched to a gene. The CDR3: CASRRGQNNEKLFF. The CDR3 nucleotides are TGTGCCAGTCGCCGGGGACAGAATAATGAAAAACTGTTTTTT. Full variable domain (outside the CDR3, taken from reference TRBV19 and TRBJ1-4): DGGITQSPKYLFRKEGQNVTLSCEQNLNHDAMYWYRQDPGQGLRLIYYSQIVNDFQKGDIAEGYSVSREKKESFPLTVTSAQKNPTAFYLCASRRGQNNEKLFFGSGTQLSVL.

DNA of the CDR3: TGTGCCAGCAGCTTAAAGGGACCGGGGACTAGCGGGAGGGCGGAGACCCAGTACTTC. Its protein product is CASSLKGPGTSGRAETQYF. The genes are TRBV7-3 and TRBJ2-5, with 16 bases aligning to TRBD2. Trimming at V came to 1 base and at J to 5 bases, leaving 10 bases not matched to a gene. CDR1 is SGHTA and CDR2 is FQGTGA in the germline V gene. The length of the CDR3 is 19 residues.

CDR3 nucleotides: TGTGCCACGTCGACAGGGGACACTGAAGCTTTCTTT. Translation gives CATSTGDTEAFF. The chain is built from TRBV2 and TRBJ1-1, with 8 bases fitting TRBD1. Trimming at V came to 10 bases and at J to 3 bases, leaving 4 bases not matched to a gene. The germline gives CDR1 SNHLY, CDR2 FYNNEI. The CDR3 totals 12 residues.

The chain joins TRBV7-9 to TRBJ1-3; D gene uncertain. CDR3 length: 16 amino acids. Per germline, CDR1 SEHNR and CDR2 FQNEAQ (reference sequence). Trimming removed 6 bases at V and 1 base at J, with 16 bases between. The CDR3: CASSTAVAPSGNTIYF. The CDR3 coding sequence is TGTGCCAGCAGTACTGCGGTCGCTCCATCTGGAAACACCATATATTTT.

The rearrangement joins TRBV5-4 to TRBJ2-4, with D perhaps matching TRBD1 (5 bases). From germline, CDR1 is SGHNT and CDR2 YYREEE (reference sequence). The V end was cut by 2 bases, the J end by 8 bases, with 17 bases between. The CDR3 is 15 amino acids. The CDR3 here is CASSFEKGREYIQYF. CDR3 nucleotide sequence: TGTGCCAGCAGCTTTGAAAAGGGCAGGGAATACATTCAGTACTTC.

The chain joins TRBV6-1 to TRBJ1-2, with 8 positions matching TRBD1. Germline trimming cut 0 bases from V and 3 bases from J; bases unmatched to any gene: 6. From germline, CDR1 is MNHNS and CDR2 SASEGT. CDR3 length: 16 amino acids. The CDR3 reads CASSEAQGATHYGYTF. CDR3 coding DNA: TGTGCCAGCAGTGAAGCCCAGGGGGCGACTCACTATGGCTACACCTTC.